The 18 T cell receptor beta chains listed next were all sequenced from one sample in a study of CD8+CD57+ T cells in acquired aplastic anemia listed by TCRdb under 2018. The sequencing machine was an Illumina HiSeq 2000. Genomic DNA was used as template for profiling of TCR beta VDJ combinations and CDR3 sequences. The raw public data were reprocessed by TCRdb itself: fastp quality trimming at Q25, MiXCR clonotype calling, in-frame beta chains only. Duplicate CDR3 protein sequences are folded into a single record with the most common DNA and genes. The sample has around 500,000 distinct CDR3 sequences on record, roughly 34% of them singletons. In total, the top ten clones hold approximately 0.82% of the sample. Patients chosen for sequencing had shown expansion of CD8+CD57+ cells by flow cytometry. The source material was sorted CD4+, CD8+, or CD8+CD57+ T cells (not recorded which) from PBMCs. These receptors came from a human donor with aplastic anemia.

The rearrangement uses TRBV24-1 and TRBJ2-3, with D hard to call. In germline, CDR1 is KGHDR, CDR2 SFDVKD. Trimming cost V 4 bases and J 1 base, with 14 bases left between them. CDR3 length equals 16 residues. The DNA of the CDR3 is TGTGCCACCAGTGAGGTCGACTTGGGCCGCACAGATACGCAGTATTTT. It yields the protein CATSEVDLGRTDTQYF.

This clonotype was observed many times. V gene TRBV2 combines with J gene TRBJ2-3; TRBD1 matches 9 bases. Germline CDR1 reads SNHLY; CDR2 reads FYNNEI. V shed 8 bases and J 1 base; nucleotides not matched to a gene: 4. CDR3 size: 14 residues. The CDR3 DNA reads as TGTGCCAGCGGGGACAGGGACGGCACAGATACGCAGTATTTT. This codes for CASGDRDGTDTQYF.

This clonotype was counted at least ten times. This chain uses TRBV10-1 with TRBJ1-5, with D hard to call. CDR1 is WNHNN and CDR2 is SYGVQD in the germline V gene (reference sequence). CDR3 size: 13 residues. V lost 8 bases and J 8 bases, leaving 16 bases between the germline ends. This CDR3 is CASFRTRSKPQHF. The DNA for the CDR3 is TGCGCCAGCTTCCGGACCCGTTCCAAGCCCCAGCATTTT.

CDR3 loop: CASTPDRPYGYTF. As DNA, the CDR3 is TGTGCCAGCACCCCAGACAGACCCTATGGCTACACCTTC. V and J are TRBV10-3 and TRBJ1-2; tentative D call: TRBD1 (5 bases). This CDR3 comprises 13 residues. The germline V gene encodes CDR1 ENHRY and CDR2 SYGVKD. Deletions cut 10 bases from V and 4 bases from J, with 16 bases between.

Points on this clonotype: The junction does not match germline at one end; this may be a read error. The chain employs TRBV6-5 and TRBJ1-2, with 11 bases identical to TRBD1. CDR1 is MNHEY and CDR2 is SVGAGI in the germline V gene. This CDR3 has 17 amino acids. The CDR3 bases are TGTGCCTGCAGTTACGACCAAGGACAGGGGGCGCGAAGTGGCTACACCTTC. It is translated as CACSYDQGQGARSGYTF.

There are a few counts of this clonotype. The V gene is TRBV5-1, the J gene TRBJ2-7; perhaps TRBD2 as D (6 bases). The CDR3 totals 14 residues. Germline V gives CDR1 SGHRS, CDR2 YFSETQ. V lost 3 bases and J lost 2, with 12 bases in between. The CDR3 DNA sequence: TGCGCCAGCAGCTCCGCGGGGCCCGCCTACGAGCAGTACTTC. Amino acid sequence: CASSSAGPAYEQYF.

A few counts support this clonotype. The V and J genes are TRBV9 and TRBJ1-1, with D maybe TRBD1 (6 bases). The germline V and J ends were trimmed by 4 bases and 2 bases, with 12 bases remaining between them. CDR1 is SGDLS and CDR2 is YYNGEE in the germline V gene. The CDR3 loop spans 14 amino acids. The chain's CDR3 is CASSRTAQNTEAFF. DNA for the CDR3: TGTGCCAGCAGCAGGACAGCCCAAAACACTGAAGCTTTCTTT.

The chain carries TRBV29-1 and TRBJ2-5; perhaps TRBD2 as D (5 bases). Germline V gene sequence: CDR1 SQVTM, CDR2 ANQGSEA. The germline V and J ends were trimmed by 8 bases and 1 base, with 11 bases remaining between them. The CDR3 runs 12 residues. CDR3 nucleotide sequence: TGCAGCTTATCCAGCGGCCAAGAGACCCAGTACTTC. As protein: CSLSSGQETQYF.

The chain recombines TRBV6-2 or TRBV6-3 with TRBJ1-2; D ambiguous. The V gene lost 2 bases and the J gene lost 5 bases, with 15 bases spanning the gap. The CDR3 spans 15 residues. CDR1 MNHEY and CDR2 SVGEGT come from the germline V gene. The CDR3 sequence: CASSYPATKGYGYTF. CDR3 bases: TGTGCCAGCAGTTACCCAGCTACGAAAGGTTATGGCTACACCTTC.

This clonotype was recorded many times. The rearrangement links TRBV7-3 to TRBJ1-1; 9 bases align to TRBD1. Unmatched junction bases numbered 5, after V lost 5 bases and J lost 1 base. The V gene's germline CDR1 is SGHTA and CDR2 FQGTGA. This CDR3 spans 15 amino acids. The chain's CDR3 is CASSRTGQGNTEAFF. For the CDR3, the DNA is TGTGCCAGCAGCCGAACGGGACAGGGGAACACTGAAGCTTTCTTT.

The CDR3 DNA is TGTGCCAGCAGCCCAGGGGGGGGCCGGAACGAGCAGTACTTC. Protein: CASSPGGGRNEQYF. The chain carries TRBV12-3 or TRBV12-4 and TRBJ2-7; the D call may be TRBD1 or TRBD2 (7 bases each). CDR3 size: 14 residues. The V end was cut by 6 bases, the J end by 5 bases, with 17 bases between.

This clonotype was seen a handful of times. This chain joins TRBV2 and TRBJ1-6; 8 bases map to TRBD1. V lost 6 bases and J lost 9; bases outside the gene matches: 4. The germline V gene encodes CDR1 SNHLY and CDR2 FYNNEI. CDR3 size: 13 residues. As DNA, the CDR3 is TGTGCCAGCAGGCGGACAGGGTCTTCACCCCTCCACTTT. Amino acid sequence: CASRRTGSSPLHF.

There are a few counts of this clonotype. The CDR3 sequence is CASSPWGSNQPQHF. CDR3 DNA: TGTGCCAGCAGCCCTTGGGGGAGCAATCAGCCCCAGCATTTT. The chain recombines TRBV7-2 with TRBJ1-5; TRBD1 is a possible D gene (5 bases). This CDR3 region has 14 residues. CDR1 SGHTA and CDR2 FQGNSA come from the germline V gene. Trimming left V 5 bases short and J 1 base short, with 9 bases between. The full variable domain, with the rest looked up from reference TRBV7-2 and TRBJ1-5, is GAGVSQSPSNKVTEKGKDVELRCDPISGHTALYWYRQSLGQGLEFLIYFQGNSAPDKSGLPSDRFSAERTGGSVSTLTIQRTQQEDSAVYLCASSPWGSNQPQHFGDGTRLSIL.

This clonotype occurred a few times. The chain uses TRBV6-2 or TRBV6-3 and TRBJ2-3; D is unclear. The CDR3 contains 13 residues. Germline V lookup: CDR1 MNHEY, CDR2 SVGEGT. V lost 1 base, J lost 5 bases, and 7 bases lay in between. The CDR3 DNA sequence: TGTGCCAGCAGTTACTTACTCGTAGATACGCAGTATTTT. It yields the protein CASSYLLVDTQYF.

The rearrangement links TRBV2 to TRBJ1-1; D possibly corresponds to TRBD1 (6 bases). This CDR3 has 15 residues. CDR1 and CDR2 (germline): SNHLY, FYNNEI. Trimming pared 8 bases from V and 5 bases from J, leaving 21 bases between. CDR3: CASDSSGALDTEAFF. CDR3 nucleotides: TGTGCCAGCGACTCTTCGGGGGCATTAGATACTGAAGCTTTCTTT.

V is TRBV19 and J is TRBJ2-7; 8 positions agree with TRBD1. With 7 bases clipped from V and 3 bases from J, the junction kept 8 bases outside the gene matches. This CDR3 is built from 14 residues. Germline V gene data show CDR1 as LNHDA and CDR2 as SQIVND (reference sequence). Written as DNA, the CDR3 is TGTGCCAGTACCATAGGACAGGGAAACTACGAGCAGTACTTC. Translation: CASTIGQGNYEQYF.

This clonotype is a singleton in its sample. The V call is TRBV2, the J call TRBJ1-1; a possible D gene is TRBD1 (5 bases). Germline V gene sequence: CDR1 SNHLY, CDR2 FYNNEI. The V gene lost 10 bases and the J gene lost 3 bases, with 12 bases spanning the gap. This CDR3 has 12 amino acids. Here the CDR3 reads CAKRGEHTEAFF. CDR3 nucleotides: TGTGCCAAGCGGGGGGAACACACTGAAGCTTTCTTT.

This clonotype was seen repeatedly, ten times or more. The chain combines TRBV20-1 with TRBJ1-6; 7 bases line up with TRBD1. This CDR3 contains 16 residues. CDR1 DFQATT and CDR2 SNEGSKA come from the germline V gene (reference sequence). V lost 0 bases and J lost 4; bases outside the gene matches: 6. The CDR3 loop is CSARDWTGGYNSPLHF. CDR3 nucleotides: TGCAGTGCTAGAGATTGGACAGGCGGTTATAATTCACCCCTCCACTTT.